This record concerns one T cell receptor beta chain sequence. The sample is drawn from a study of blood T cell repertoires in COVID-19. Sequenced by immunoSEQ multiplex PCR; TCRdb stores in-frame clones only, minus some. The sample lists 210,000 or so clones; more than 75% were seen once. CDR3 length: 13 amino acids. V was shortened by 6 bases and J by 12 bases, with 18 bases between the two germline ends. Germline V gives CDR1 SGHTA, CDR2 FQGTGA. The chain links TRBV7-3 to TRBJ2-1; a weak D match, TRBD1 (6 bases). The sequence derives from a woman aged 40-49 years with acute or convalescent COVID-19. Sequencing input: peripheral blood. This CDR3 reads CASSSTPGTMQFF. As DNA, the CDR3 is TGTGCCAGCAGTTCTACCCCCGGGACAATGCAGTTCTTC. Looking up the rest from reference TRBV7-3 and TRBJ2-1 gives the full variable domain: GAGVSQTPSNKVTEKGKYVELRCDPISGHTALYWYRQSLGQGPEFLIYFQGTGAADDSGLPNDRFFAVRPEGSVSTLKIQRTERGDSAVYLCASSSTPGTMQFFGPGTRLTVL.